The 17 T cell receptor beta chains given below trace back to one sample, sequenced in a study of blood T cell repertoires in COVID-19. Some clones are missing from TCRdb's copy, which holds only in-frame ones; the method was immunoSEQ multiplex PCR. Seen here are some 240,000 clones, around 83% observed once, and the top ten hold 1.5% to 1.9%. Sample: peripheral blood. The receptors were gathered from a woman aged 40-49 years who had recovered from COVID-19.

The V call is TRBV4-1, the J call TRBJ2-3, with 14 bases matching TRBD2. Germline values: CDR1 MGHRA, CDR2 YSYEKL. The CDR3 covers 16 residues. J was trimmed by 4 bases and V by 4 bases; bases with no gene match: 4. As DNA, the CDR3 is TGCGCCAGCAGCCCCCGACTAGCGGGGGGGGCAGATACGCAGTATTTT. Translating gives CASSPRLAGGADTQYF.

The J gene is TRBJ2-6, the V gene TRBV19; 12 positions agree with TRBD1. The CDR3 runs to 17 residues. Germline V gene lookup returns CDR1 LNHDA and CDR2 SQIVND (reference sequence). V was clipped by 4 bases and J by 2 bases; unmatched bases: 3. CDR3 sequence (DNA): TGTGCCAGTAGTACCGGGACAGGGGGCGCTGGGGCCAACGTCCTGACTTTC. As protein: CASSTGTGGAGANVLTF.

The CDR3 loop is CASSPTSTAFGEQYF. The DNA for the CDR3 is TGCGCCAGCAGCCCCACTAGCACTGCGTTCGGCGAGCAGTACTTC. This chain connects TRBV5-1 to TRBJ2-7; a possible D gene is TRBD2 (6 bases). Deletions cut 4 bases from V and 6 bases from J, with 20 bases between. CDR1 is SGHRS and CDR2 is YFSETQ in the germline V gene. The CDR3 extends over 15 amino acids.

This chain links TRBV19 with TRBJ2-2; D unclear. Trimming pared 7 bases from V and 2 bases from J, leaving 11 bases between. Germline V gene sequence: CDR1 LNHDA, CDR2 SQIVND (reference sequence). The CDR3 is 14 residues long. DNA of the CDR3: TGTGCCAGTACCCCACAGATAAACACCGGGGAGCTGTTTTTT. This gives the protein CASTPQINTGELFF.

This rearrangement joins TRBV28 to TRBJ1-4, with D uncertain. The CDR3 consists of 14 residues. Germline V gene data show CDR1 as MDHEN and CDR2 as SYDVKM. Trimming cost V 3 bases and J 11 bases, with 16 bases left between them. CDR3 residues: CASSFFLGRGKLFF. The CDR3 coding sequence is TGTGCCAGCAGTTTTTTTCTCGGGAGAGGGAAACTGTTTTTT. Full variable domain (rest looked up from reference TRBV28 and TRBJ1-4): DVKVTQSSRYLVKRTGEKVFLECVQDMDHENMFWYRQDPGLGLRLIYFSYDVKMKEKGDIPEGYSVSREKKERFSLILESASTNQTSMYLCASSFFLGRGKLFFGSGTQLSVL.

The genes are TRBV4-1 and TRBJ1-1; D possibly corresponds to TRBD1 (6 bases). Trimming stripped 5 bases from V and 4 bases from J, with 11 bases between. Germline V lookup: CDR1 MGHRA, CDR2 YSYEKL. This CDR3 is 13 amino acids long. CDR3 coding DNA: TGCGCCAGCAGCAGTAGGGGGATCACTGAAGCTTTCTTT. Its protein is CASSSRGITEAFF.

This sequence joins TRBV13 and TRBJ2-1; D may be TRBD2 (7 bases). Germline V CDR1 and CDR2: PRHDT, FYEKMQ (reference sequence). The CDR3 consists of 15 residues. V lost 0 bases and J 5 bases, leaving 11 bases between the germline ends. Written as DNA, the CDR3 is TGTGCCAGCAGCTTAGGGGCGGGGGCGAACAATGAGCAGTTCTTC. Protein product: CASSLGAGANNEQFF.

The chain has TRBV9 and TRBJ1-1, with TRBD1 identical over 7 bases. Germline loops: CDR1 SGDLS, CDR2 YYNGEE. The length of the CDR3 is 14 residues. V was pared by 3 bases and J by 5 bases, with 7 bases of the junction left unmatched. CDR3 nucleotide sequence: TGTGCCAGCAGCGAAATACAGGGGAGAACTGAAGCTTTCTTT. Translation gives CASSEIQGRTEAFF.

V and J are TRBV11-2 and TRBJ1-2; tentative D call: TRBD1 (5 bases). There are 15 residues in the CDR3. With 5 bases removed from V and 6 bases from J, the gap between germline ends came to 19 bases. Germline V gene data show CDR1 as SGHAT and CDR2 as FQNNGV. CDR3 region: CASSDNFLLGDGYTF. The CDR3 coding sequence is TGTGCCAGCAGCGATAATTTTCTTTTAGGGGATGGCTACACCTTC.

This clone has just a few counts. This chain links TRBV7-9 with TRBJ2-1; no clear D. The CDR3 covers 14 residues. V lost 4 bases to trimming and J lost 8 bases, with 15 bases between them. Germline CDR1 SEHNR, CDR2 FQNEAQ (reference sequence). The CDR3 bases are TGTGCCAGCAGCTCCGATGTGAGGCTCCATGAGCAGTTCTTC. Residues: CASSSDVRLHEQFF.

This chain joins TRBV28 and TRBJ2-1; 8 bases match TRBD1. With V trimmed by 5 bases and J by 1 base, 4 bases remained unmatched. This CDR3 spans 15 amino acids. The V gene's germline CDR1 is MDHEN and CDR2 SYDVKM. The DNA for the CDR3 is TGTGCCAGCAGTAATGGGGACAGGTCCTACAATGAGCAGTTCTTC. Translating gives CASSNGDRSYNEQFF. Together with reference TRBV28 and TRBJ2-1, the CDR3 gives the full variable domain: DVKVTQSSRYLVKRTGEKVFLECVQDMDHENMFWYRQDPGLGLRLIYFSYDVKMKEKGDIPEGYSVSREKKERFSLILESASTNQTSMYLCASSNGDRSYNEQFFGPGTRLTVL.

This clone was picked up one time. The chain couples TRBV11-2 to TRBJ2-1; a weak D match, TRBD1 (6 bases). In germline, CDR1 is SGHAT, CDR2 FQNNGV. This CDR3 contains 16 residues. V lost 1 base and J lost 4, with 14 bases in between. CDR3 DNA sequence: TGTGCCAGCAGCTTAGTTGGGGGCAGGGTTTACAATGAGCAGTTCTTC. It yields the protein CASSLVGGRVYNEQFF.

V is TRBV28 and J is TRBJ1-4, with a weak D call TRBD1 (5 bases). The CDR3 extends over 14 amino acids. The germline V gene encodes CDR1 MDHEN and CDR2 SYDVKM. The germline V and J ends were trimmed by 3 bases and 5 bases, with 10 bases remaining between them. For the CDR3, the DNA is TGTGCCAGCAGTTTGCTACAGGAGAATGAAAAACTGTTTTTT. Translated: CASSLLQENEKLFF.

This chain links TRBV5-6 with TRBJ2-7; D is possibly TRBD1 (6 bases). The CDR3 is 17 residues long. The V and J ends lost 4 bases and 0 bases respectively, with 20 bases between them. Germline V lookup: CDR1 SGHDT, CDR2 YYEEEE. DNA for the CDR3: TGTGCCAGCAGCCCCAAACAGGGCTATCACAGCTCCTACGAGCAGTACTTC. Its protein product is CASSPKQGYHSSYEQYF.

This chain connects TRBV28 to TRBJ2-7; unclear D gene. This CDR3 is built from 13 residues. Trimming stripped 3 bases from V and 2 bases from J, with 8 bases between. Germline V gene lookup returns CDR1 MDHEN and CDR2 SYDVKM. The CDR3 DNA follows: TGTGCCAGCAGTTTTACACCAACCTACGAGCAGTACTTC. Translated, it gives CASSFTPTYEQYF.

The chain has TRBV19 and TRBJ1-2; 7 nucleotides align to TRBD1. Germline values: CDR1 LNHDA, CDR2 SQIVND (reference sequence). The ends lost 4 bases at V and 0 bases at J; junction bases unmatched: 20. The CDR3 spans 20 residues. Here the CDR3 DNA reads TGTGCCAGTAGTAAAATTACAGGGGAGAGAACAAAAGAAACTAACTATGGCTACACCTTC. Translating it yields CASSKITGERTKETNYGYTF.

CDR3 in amino acids: CASSYDRGYSPLHF. The CDR3 DNA reads TGTGCCAGCAGTTACGACAGGGGATATTCACCCCTCCACTTT. This chain connects TRBV6-2 or TRBV6-3 to TRBJ1-6; 8 nucleotides match TRBD1. The trim removed 2 bases at V and 8 bases at J, leaving 2 bases unmatched. The CDR3 covers 14 residues. Looked up from germline, CDR1 is MNHEY and CDR2 is SVGEGT.